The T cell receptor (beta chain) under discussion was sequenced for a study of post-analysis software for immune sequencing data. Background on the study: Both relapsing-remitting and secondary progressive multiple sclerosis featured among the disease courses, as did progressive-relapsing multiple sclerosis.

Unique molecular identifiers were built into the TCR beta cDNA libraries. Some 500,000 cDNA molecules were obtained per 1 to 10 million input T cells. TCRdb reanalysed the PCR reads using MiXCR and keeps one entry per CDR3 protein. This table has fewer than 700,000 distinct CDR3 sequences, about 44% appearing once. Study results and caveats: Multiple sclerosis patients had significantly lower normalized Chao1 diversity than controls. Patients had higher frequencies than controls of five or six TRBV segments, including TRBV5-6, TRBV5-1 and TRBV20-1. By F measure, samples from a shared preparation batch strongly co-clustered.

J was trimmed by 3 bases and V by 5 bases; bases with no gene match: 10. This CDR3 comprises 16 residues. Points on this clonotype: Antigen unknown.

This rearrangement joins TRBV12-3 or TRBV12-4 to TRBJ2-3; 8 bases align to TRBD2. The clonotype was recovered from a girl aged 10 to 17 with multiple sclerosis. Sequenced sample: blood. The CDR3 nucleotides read TGTGCCAGCAGTGGCTGGGGTAGCGGGGTGACAGATACGCAGTATTTT. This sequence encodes CASSGWGSGVTDTQYF.